The T cell receptor (beta chain) described here comes from a study of blood T cell repertoires in COVID-19. As handled by the study authors: Using reference gene primer amplification, nucleated cell counts were estimated. The repertoire was sequenced with immunoSEQ multiplex PCR; TCRdb's copy has only in-frame clones and lacks some. V, J and clone size are taken as reported in that table, and D and trimming were inferred from the DNA itself. The repertoire holds roughly 200,000 clones, with around 83% as singletons. This CDR3 is 12 amino acids long. J was trimmed by 6 bases and V by 7 bases; bases with no gene match: 3. CDR1 and CDR2 from the germline V gene are KGHDR and SFDVKD.

The source of this sequence is a man aged 35 to 55 with active or convalescent COVID-19. The V gene is TRBV24-1, the J gene TRBJ1-1, with 8 bases lining up with TRBD1. The sample taken for sequencing was peripheral blood. For the CDR3, the DNA is TGTGCCACCAGGGGACAGGCCGCTGAAGCTTTCTTT. Its translation is CATRGQAAEAFF.